This entry describes one T cell receptor beta chain. The target antigen is unknown. The data derive from a study of CD8+ T cells in alopecia areata. Study observations and caveats: Under tofacitinib, numerous expanded lesional clonotypes remained detectable in scalp and blood.

Treatment given: oral pan-JAK inhibitor, 5-10 mg twice daily. RNA was extracted and reverse transcribed into cDNA as the sequencing template. Assay used: immunoSEQ multiplex PCR; TCRdb lists only in-frame clones, some missing. The table has about 210,000 clones, around three fifths seen once. Germline lookup yields CDR1 MDHEN and CDR2 SYDVKM. The V and J ends lost 4 bases and 2 bases, in that order; junction bases with no gene match: 6. The CDR3 is 15 amino acids. Sequencing used CD4+ T cells sorted from blood, obtained at week 4, from a patient treated with tofacitinib. The chain links TRBV28 to TRBJ1-1; 8 nucleotides align to TRBD1. The origin of this receptor is a human donor with alopecia areata. The DNA for the CDR3 is TGTGCCAGCAGTTCCCCGACAGGGGCCAACACTGAAGCTTTCTTT. Encoded protein: CASSSPTGANTEAFF. The complete variable domain, with remaining parts taken from reference TRBV28 and TRBJ1-1, reads DVKVTQSSRYLVKRTGEKVFLECVQDMDHENMFWYRQDPGLGLRLIYFSYDVKMKEKGDIPEGYSVSREKKERFSLILESASTNQTSMYLCASSSPTGANTEAFFGQGTRLTVV.